This TCR beta chain was captured by sequencing in a study of identifying expanded T cells in peripheral blood. General study results and limits: Roughly 1.1 clones differed between technical replicates, versus approximately 17 and 20 over time. Variance in clone template counts between two-week samples significantly increased with total template count across all healthy donors.

Clones were sequenced by immunoSEQ multiplex PCR, and TCRdb holds only the in-frame ones, with some missing. Among tens of thousands of clones, 84% were seen once, and the ten largest hold about 19%. Comment on this clone: Its antigen is still unknown.

The TCR comes from a person aged 18 to 70 in good health. Sequencing used blood.

CDR3 sequence reads: CAWRVVGGKDTQYF. The DNA for the CDR3 is TGTGCCTGGAGAGTGGTGGGAGGGAAAGATACGCAGTATTTT. V and J are TRBV30 and TRBJ2-3, with TRBD2 identical over 7 bases. CDR1 and CDR2 (germline): GTSNPN, SVGIG (reference sequence). The CDR3 extends over 14 amino acids. The J segment lost 5 bases and the V segment lost 3 bases, leaving 8 bases of the junction unmatched. The full variable domain, rest sourced from reference TRBV30 and TRBJ2-3, is SQTIHQWPATLVQPVGSPLSLECTVEGTSNPNLYWYRQAAGRGLQLLFYSVGIGQISSEVPQNLSASRPQDRQFILSSKKLLLSDSGFYLCAWRVVGGKDTQYFGPGTRLTVL.